A selection of T cell receptor beta chains follows, all from one sample in a study of blood T cell repertoires in COVID-19. Measured with immunoSEQ multiplex PCR; TCRdb has only the in-frame clones, and not every one. The data show 250,000 or so clones, with 70% to 90% seen just once and approximately 2% held by the top ten. Sample: peripheral blood. The receptors derive from a man younger than 45 with active or convalescent COVID-19. Both conserved end residues are part of each CDR3. The order of the fields is V gene, D gene, J gene, clone size, CDR3 protein, CDR3 DNA. D genes are given only for firm matches. Where a row states a size, it is once, few, many or the class of an expanded clone; other rows omit it.

TRBV4-1	NA	TRBJ1-6	NA	CASSQGSQVTSPLHF	TGCGCCAGCAGCCAAGGCAGCCAGGTAACCTCACCCCTCCACTTT
TRBV7-6	NA	TRBJ2-1	NA	CASSPIGLSGHEQFF	TGTGCCAGCAGCCCCATTGGACTTAGTGGCCATGAGCAGTTCTTC
TRBV18	NA	TRBJ2-1	NA	CASSPPDRSPTYNEQFF	TGTGCCAGCTCACCACCGGATAGGTCCCCGACTTACAATGAGCAGTTCTTC
TRBV5-1	NA	TRBJ1-1	NA	CASSPPRGGSTEAFF	TGCGCCAGCAGCCCGCCCCGGGGGGGCAGCACTGAAGCTTTCTTT
TRBV7-9	NA	TRBJ2-2	NA	CASRAALAGTGELFF	TGTGCCAGCAGGGCCGCCCTCGCGGGCACCGGGGAGCTGTTTTTT
TRBV30	NA	TRBJ2-7	few	CAWVPQGHSYEQYF	TGTGCCTGGGTCCCTCAGGGGCACTCCTACGAGCAGTACTTC
TRBV3-1/TRBV3-2	NA	TRBJ1-4	NA	CASSQQRGFTNEKLFF	TGTGCCAGCAGCCAACAAAGGGGATTTACTAATGAAAAACTGTTTTTT
TRBV6-6	NA	TRBJ1-5	NA	CASSYPGSNQPQHF	TGTGCCAGCAGTTACCCGGGGAGCAATCAGCCCCAGCATTTT
TRBV9	NA	TRBJ1-1	NA	CASSVSQRNTEAFF	TGTGCCAGCAGCGTATCACAGAGGAACACTGAAGCTTTCTTT
TRBV30	NA	TRBJ1-3	NA	CAWNPGSSGTIYF	TGTGCCTGGAACCCCGGGAGTTCGGGCACCATATATTTT
TRBV30	NA	TRBJ1-3	NA	CAWRPQGLGNTIYF	TGTGCCTGGAGGCCACAGGGCCTTGGAAACACCATATATTTT
TRBV27	TRBD1	TRBJ1-5	NA	CASSKGTGGQPQHF	TGTGCCAGCAGTAAAGGGACAGGGGGTCAGCCCCAGCATTTT
TRBV25-1	NA	TRBJ1-4	NA	CASSETANEKLFF	TGTGCCAGCAGTGAGACAGCTAATGAAAAACTGTTTTTT
TRBV7-7	TRBD1	TRBJ1-4	NA	CASSKNRGQGEKLFF	TGTGCCAGCAGCAAGAACAGGGGGCAGGGTGAAAAACTGTTTTTT